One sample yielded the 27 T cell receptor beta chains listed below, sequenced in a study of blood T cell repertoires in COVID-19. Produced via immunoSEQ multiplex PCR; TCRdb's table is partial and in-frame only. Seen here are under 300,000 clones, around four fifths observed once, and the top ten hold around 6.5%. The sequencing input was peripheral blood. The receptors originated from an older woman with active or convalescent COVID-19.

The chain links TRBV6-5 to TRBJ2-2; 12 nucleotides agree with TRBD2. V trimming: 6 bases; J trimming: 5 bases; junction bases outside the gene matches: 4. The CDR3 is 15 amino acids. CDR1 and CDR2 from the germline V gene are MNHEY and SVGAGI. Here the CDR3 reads CASSGLAGRTGELFF. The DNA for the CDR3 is TGTGCCAGCAGCGGACTAGCGGGGCGGACCGGGGAGCTGTTTTTT.

DNA for the CDR3: TGTGCCAGCAGGGGGGGGATGGACGGACATAAAGAAGCTTTCTTT. Translation gives CASRGGMDGHKEAFF. The chain has TRBV2 and TRBJ1-1; D possibly corresponds to TRBD1 (5 bases). The length of the CDR3 is 15 residues. The germline CDR1 and CDR2 sequences are SNHLY and FYNNEI. V was cut by 6 bases and J by 8 bases, with 22 bases left in between.

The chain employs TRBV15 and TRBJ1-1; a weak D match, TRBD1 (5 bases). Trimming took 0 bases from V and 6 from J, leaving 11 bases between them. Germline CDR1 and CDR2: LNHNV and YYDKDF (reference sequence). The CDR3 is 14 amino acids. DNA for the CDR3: TGTGCCACCAGCAGAGATCAAATGGGGCCTGAAGCTTTCTTT. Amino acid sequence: CATSRDQMGPEAFF. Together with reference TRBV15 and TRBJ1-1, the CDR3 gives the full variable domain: DAMVIQNPRYQVTQFGKPVTLSCSQTLNHNVMYWYQQKSSQAPKLLFHYYDKDFNNEADTPDNFQSRRPNTSFCFLDIRSPGLGDTAMYLCATSRDQMGPEAFFGQGTRLTVV.

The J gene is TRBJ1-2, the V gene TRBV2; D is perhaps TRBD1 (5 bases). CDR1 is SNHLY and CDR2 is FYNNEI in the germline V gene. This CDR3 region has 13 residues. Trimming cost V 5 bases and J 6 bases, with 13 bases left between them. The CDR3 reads CASSSVVGDGYTF. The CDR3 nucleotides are TGTGCCAGCAGTTCCGTCGTAGGGGATGGCTACACCTTC.

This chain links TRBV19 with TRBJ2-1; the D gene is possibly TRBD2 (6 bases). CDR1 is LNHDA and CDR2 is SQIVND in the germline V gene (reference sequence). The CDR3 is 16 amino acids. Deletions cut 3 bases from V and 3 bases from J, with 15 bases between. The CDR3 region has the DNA TGTGCCAGTAGTATCCCTTGGGGGGACGGCTACAATGAGCAGTTCTTC. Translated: CASSIPWGDGYNEQFF.

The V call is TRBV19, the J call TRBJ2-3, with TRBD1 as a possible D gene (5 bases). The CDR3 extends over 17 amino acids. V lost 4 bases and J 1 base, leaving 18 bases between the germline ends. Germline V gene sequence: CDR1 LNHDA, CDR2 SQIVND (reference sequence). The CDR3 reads CASSRGSIGGGTDTQYF. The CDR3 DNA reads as TGTGCCAGTAGTAGGGGCTCCATCGGCGGAGGCACAGATACGCAGTATTTT.

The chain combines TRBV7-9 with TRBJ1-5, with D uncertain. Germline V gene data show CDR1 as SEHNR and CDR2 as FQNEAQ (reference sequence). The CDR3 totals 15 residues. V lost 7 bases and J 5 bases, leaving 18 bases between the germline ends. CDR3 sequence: CASTVGREAHQPQHF. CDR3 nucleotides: TGTGCCAGCACCGTGGGGAGGGAGGCACATCAGCCCCAGCATTTT.

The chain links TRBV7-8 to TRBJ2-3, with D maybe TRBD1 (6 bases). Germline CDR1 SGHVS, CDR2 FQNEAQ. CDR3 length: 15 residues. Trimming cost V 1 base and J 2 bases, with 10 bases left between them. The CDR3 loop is CASSLGTVTTDTQYF. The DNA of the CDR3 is TGTGCCAGCAGCTTAGGGACAGTCACCACAGATACGCAGTATTTT.

For the CDR3, the DNA is TGTGCCAGCAGCCGAGGTAACCATGAGCAGTTCTTC. This encodes CASSRGNHEQFF. The V and J genes are TRBV7-3 and TRBJ2-1; D is ambiguous. Germline V gene lookup returns CDR1 SGHTA and CDR2 FQGTGA. The CDR3 is 12 amino acids. Trimming cost V 5 bases and J 8 bases, with 10 bases left between them.

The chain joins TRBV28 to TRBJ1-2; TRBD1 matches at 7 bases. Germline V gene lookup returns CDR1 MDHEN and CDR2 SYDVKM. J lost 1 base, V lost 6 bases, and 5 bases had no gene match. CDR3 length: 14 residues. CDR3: CASSPTGVNYGYTF. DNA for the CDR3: TGTGCCAGCAGCCCTACAGGGGTTAACTATGGCTACACCTTC.

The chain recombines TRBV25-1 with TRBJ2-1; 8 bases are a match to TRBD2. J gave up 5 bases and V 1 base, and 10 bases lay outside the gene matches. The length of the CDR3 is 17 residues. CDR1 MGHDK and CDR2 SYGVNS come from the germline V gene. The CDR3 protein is CASSEWSAGEYDNEQFF. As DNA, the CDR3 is TGTGCCAGCAGTGAATGGTCAGCGGGAGAATATGACAATGAGCAGTTCTTC.

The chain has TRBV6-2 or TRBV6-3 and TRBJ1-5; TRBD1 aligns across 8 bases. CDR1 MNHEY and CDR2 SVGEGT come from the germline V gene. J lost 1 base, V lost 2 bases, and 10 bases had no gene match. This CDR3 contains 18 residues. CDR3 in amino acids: CASSYVAGGLKSNQPQHF. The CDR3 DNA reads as TGTGCCAGCAGTTACGTAGCAGGGGGCCTGAAGAGCAATCAGCCCCAGCATTTT.

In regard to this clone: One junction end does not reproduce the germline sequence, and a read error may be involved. The CDR3 spells CASGRDSSNEQFF. In DNA, the CDR3 is TGTGCCAGCGGACGGGACTCCTCCAATGAGCAGTTCTTC. The chain is built from TRBV25-1 and TRBJ2-1, with a tentative D call TRBD2 (6 bases). Looked up from germline, CDR1 is MGHDK and CDR2 is SYGVNS. CDR3 length: 13 amino acids. The whole variable domain, remainder taken from reference TRBV25-1 and TRBJ2-1, is EADIYQTPRYLVIGTGKKITLECSQTMGHDKMYWYQQDPGMELHLIHYSYGVNSTEKGDLSSESTVSRIRTEHFPLTLESARPSHTSQYLCASGRDSSNEQFFGPGTRLTVL.

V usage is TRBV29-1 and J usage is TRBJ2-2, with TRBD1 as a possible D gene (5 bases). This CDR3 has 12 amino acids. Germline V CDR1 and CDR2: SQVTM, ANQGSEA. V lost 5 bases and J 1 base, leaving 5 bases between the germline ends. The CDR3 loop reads CSVTGNTGELFF. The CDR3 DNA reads TGCAGCGTTACAGGGAACACCGGGGAGCTGTTTTTT.

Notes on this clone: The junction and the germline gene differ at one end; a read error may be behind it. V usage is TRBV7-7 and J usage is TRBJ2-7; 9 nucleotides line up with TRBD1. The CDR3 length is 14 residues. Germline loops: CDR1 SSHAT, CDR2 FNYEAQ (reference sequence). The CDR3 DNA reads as TGTGCTAGCAGCTTCGGGGGACAGGGCTACGAGCAGTACTTC. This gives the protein CASSFGGQGYEQYF.

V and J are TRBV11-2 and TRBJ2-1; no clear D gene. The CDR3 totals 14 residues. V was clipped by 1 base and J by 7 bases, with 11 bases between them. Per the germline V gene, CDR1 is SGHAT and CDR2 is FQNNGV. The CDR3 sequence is CASSLAGVVNEQFF. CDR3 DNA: TGTGCCAGCAGCTTAGCGGGTGTAGTTAATGAGCAGTTCTTC.

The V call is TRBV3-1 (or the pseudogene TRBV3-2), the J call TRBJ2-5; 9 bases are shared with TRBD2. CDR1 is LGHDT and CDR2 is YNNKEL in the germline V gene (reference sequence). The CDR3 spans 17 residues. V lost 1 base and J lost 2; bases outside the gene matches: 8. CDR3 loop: CASSQGGWRGGQETQYF. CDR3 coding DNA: TGTGCCAGCAGCCAAGGAGGATGGCGGGGGGGACAAGAGACCCAGTACTTC.

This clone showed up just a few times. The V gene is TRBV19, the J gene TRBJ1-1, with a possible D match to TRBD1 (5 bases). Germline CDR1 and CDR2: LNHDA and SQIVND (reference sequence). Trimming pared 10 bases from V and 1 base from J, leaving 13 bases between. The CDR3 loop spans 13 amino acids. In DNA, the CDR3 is TGTGCCACCTTGCAGGGTACGAACACTGAAGCTTTCTTT. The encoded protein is CATLQGTNTEAFF.

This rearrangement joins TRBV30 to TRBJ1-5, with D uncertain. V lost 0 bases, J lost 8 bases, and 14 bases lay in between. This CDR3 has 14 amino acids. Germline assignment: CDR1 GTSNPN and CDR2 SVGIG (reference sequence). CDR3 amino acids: CAWSVVAGREPQHF. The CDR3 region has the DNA TGTGCCTGGAGTGTAGTAGCTGGGCGGGAGCCCCAGCATTTT.

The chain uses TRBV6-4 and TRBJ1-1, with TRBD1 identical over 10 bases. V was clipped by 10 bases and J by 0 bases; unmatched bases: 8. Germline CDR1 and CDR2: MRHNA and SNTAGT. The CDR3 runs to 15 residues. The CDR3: CATRPGTGVNTEAFF. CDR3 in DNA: TGTGCCACTCGACCTGGGACAGGGGTGAACACTGAAGCTTTCTTT.

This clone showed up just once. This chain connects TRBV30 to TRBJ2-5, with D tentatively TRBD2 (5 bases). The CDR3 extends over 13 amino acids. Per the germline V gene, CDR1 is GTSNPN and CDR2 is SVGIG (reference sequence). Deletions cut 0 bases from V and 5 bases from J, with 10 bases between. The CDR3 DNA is TGTGCCTGGAGTGTATACCTAGCCGAGACCCAGTACTTC. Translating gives CAWSVYLAETQYF.

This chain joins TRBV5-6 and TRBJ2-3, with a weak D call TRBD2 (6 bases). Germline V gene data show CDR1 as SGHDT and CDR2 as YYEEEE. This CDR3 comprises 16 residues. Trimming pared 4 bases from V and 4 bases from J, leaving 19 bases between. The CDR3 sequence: CASSPPQGWRADTQYF. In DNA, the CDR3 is TGTGCCAGCAGCCCACCCCAGGGTTGGAGGGCAGATACGCAGTATTTT.

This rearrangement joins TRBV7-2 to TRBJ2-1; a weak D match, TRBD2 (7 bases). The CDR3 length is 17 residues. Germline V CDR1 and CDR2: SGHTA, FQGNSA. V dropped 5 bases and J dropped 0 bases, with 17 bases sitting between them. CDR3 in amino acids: CASSSRGGGTSYNEQFF. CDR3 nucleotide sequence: TGTGCCAGCAGCAGTCGCGGGGGCGGGACCTCCTACAATGAGCAGTTCTTC. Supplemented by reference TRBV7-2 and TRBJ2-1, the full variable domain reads GAGVSQSPSNKVTEKGKDVELRCDPISGHTALYWYRQSLGQGLEFLIYFQGNSAPDKSGLPSDRFSAERTGGSVSTLTIQRTQQEDSAVYLCASSSRGGGTSYNEQFFGPGTRLTVL.

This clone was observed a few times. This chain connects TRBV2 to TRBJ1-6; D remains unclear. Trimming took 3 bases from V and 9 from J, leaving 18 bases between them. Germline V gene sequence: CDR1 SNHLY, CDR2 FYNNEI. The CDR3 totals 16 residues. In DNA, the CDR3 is TGTGCCAGCAGTGAGGAGGGAGGTGTGACATCTTCACCCCTCCACTTT. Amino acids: CASSEEGGVTSSPLHF.

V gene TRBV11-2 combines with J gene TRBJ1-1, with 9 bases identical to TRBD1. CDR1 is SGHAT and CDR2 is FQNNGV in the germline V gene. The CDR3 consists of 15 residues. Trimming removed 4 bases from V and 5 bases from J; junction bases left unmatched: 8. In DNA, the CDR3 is TGTGCCAGCAGCTCGGGACAGGGATTGGGGACTGAAGCTTTCTTT. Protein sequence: CASSSGQGLGTEAFF.

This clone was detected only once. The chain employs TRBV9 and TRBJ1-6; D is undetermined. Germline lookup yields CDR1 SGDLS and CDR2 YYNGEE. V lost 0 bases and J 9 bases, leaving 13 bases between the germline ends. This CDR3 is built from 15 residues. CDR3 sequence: CASSVGGSDSSPLHF. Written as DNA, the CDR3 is TGTGCCAGCAGCGTAGGCGGATCGGATAGTTCACCCCTCCACTTT. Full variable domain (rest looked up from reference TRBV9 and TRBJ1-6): DSGVTQTPKHLITATGQRVTLRCSPRSGDLSVYWYQQSLDQGLQFLIQYYNGEERAKGNILERFSAQQFPDLHSELNLSSLELGDSALYFCASSVGGSDSSPLHFGNGTRLTVT.

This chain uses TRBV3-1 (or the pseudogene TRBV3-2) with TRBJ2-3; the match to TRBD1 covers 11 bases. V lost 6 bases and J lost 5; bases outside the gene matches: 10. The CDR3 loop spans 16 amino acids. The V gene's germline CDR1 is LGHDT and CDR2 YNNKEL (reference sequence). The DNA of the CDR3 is TGTGCCAGCAGGCTACTGGGACAGGGGGTAGAAGATACGCAGTATTTT. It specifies CASRLLGQGVEDTQYF.